This TCR beta chain was documented in a study of blood T cell repertoires in COVID-19. Turning to the study itself: COVID-19 samples, acute and convalescent, were from the United States, Italy and Spain.

On this clone itself: Other DNA sequences in this sample translate to the same CDR3.

Under the authors' procedure: The assay estimated nucleated cells by amplifying reference gene primers. Only in-frame clones appear in the TCRdb table, and some are missing; sequencing was by immunoSEQ multiplex PCR. V and J calls and clone size are copied from that table; D and trimming were computed from the DNA. The data contain approximately 260,000 clones, over 80% of them seen just once; the ten biggest clones take up more than 8.5%. Deletions cut 3 bases from V and 3 bases from J, with 4 bases between. Per the germline V gene, CDR1 is KGHDR and CDR2 is SFDVKD. This CDR3 spans 12 amino acids. The sample was peripheral blood. This receptor was taken from a woman in her seventies with COVID-19, enrolled during active disease. This chain joins TRBV24-1 and TRBJ1-1, with D uncertain. The CDR3 nucleotides are TGTGCCACCAGTGATCCCGACACTGAAGCTTTCTTT. Translated, it gives CATSDPDTEAFF.